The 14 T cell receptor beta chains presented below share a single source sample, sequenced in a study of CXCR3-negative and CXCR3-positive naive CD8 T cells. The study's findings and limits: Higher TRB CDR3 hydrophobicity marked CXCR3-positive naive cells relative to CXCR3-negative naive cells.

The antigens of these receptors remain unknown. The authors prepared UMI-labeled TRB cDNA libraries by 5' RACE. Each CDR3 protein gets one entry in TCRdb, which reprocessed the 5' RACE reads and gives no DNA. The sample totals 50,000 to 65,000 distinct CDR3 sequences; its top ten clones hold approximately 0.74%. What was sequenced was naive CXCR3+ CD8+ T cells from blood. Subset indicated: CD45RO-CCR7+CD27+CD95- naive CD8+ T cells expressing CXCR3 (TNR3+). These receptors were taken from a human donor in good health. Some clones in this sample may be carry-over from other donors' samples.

The CDR3 region is CASYEGWYQPQHF. The chain couples TRBV6-6 to TRBJ1-5. This CDR3 has 13 residues. The germline CDR1 and CDR2 sequences are MNHNY and SVGAGI (reference sequence).

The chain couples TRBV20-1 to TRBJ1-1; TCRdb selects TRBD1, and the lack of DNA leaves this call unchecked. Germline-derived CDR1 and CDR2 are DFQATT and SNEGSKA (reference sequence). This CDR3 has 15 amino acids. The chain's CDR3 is CSARDGTGVWAEAFF.

This chain's CDR3 is CASSIAGRGLGTEAFF. The chain is built from TRBV19 and TRBJ1-1; TCRdb gives TRBD1 as the D gene, but with no DNA this cannot be confirmed. Germline CDR1 and CDR2: LNHDA and SQIVND (reference sequence). The CDR3 sequence is 16 residues long.

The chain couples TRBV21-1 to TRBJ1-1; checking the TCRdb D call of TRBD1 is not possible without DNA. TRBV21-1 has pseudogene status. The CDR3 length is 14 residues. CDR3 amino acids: CASSKEGVHTEAFF.

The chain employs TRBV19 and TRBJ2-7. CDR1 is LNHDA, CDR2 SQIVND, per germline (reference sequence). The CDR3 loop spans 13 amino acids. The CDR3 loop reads CASREDLSYEQYF. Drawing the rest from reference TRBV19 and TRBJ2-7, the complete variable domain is DGGITQSPKYLFRKEGQNVTLSCEQNLNHDAMYWYRQDPGQGLRLIYYSQIVNDFQKGDIAEGYSVSREKKESFPLTVTSAQKNPTAFYLCASREDLSYEQYFGPGTRLTVT.

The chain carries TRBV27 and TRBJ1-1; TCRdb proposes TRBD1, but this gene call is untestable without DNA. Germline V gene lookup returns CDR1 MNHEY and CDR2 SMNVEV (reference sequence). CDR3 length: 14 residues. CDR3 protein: CASSLSGGPTEAFF.

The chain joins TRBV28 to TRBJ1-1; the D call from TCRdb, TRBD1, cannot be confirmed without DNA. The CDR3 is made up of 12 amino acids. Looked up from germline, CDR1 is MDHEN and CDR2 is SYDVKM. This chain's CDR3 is CASSPRGGGAFF.

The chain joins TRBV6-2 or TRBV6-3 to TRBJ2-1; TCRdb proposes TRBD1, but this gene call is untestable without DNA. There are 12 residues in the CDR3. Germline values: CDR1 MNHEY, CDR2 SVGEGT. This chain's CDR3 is CASSNPGGGQFF.

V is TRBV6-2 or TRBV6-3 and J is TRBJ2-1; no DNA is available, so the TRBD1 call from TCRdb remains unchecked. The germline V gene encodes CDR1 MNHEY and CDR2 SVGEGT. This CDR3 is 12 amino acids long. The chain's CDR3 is CASSCRDGEQFF.

CDR3 residues: CASSLEILGVGEQFF. The genes are TRBV12-3 or TRBV12-4 and TRBJ2-1. The CDR3 has 15 residues.

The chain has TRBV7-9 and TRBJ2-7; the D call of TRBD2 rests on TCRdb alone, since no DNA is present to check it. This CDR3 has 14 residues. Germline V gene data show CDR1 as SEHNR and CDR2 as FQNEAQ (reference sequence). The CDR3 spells CASSLVLPSGEQYF.

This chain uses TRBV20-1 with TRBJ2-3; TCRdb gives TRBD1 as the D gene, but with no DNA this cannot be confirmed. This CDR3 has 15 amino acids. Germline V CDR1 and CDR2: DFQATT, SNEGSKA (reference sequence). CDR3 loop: CSADNIGGSTDTQYF.

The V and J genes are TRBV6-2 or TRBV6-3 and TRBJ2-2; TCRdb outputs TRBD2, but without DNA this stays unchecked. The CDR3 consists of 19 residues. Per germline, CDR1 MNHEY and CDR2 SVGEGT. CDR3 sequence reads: CASSSARLAGGQSTGELFF.

This CDR3 reads CASSPRVGEDQPQHF. The chain links TRBV7-2 to TRBJ1-5. The germline V gene encodes CDR1 SGHTA and CDR2 FQGNSA. The CDR3 spans 15 residues.